The 29 T cell receptor beta chains given below trace back to one sample, sequenced in a study of cytomegalovirus exposure and HLA in healthy donors. Amplification used 60 Vbeta primers and 13 Jbeta primers. Generated by immunoSEQ multiplex PCR, the TCRdb table keeps only in-frame clones and is missing some. The data show some 160,000 clones, 81% seen once. Sequencing was carried out using PBMCs. Receptors originate from a man in his forties or fifties in good health and CMV-seropositive.

The J gene is TRBJ2-1, the V gene TRBV5-5; TRBD2 is a possible D gene (6 bases). CDR3 length equals 14 residues. Between the trimmed V and J ends, which lost 5 bases and 9 bases, there was a span of 18 bases. Per germline, CDR1 SGHKS and CDR2 YYEKEE (reference sequence). For the CDR3, the DNA is TGTGCCAGCAGTGGGCAGGGCGGGATTCGTGAGCAGTTCTTC. Translating it yields CASSGQGGIREQFF. Variable domain in full (rest from reference TRBV5-5 and TRBJ2-1): DAGVTQSPTHLIKTRGQQVTLRCSPISGHKSVSWYQQVLGQGPQFIFQYYEKEERGRGNFPDRFSARQFPNYSSELNVNALLLGDSALYLCASSGQGGIREQFFGPGTRLTVL.

The rearrangement joins TRBV7-3 to TRBJ2-5, with TRBD2 identical over 10 bases. Germline assignment: CDR1 SGHTA and CDR2 FQGTGA. The CDR3 covers 15 residues. V lost 4 bases, J lost 4 bases, and 6 bases stayed unmatched. This chain's CDR3 is CASSYSGGAGETQYF. The CDR3 DNA is TGTGCCAGCAGCTACAGCGGGGGGGCAGGAGAGACCCAGTACTTC.

The J gene is TRBJ2-7, the V gene TRBV7-9; D is possibly TRBD1 (5 bases). Germline CDR1 SEHNR, CDR2 FQNEAQ (reference sequence). CDR3 length: 14 residues. The germline V and J ends were trimmed by 0 bases and 7 bases, with 13 bases remaining between them. CDR3 residues: CASSLAKVGAEQYF. The DNA for the CDR3 is TGTGCCAGCAGCTTAGCGAAGGTAGGGGCTGAGCAGTACTTC.

The V call is TRBV4-1, the J call TRBJ1-2; 7 bases line up with TRBD1. Germline values: CDR1 MGHRA, CDR2 YSYEKL. The CDR3 runs 17 residues. V was pared by 3 bases and J by 4 bases, with 14 bases of the junction left unmatched. In DNA, the CDR3 is TGCGCCAGCAGCCAGCAAATCACTCAGGGGGTCGCCTATGGCTACACCTTC. Residues: CASSQQITQGVAYGYTF.

The V and J genes are TRBV5-1 and TRBJ1-3; 9 bases align to TRBD1. Germline V gene data show CDR1 as SGHRS and CDR2 as YFSETQ. The ends lost 0 bases at V and 4 bases at J; junction bases unmatched: 5. This CDR3 is built from 16 residues. CDR3 DNA: TGCGCCAGCAGCTTGGCCGGGACAGGGTACGGAAACACCATATATTTT. It yields the protein CASSLAGTGYGNTIYF.

The CDR3 protein is CASSLVSSGEVEQYF. In nucleotides, the CDR3 is TGTGCCAGCAGCTTAGTGTCTAGCGGGGAGGTCGAGCAGTACTTC. The chain joins TRBV7-6 to TRBJ2-7; TRBD2 matches at 9 bases. The germline gives CDR1 SGHVS, CDR2 FNYEAQ. V trimming: 1 base; J trimming: 6 bases; junction bases outside the gene matches: 7. The CDR3 is made up of 15 amino acids.

This clone was seen more than once but under ten times. The genes are TRBV19 and TRBJ1-1; D unresolved. Germline values: CDR1 LNHDA, CDR2 SQIVND (reference sequence). V was trimmed by 0 bases and J by 1 base, leaving 12 bases between them. This CDR3 is built from 16 residues. The CDR3 region has the DNA TGTGCCAGTAGTATAGATAGGGTTGAGGGGAACACTGAAGCTTTCTTT. This sequence encodes CASSIDRVEGNTEAFF.

The genes are TRBV13 and TRBJ2-3; 9 bases are shared with TRBD1. V shed 5 bases, J shed 4 bases, and the junction held 10 bases outside the gene matches. The CDR3 covers 16 residues. CDR1 is PRHDT and CDR2 is FYEKMQ in the germline V gene (reference sequence). The CDR3 sequence: CASSTQDRGRADTQYF. The DNA of the CDR3 is TGTGCCAGCAGCACCCAGGACAGGGGACGCGCAGATACGCAGTATTTT.

This clone appeared once. The CDR3, as DNA: TGTGCCAGTAGTATGACAGCATACGAGCAGTACTTC. This translates into CASSMTAYEQYF. The V call is TRBV19, the J call TRBJ2-7; possible D gene TRBD1, 5 bases. The germline V and J ends were trimmed by 3 bases and 4 bases, with 7 bases remaining between them. Germline V CDR1 and CDR2: LNHDA, SQIVND (reference sequence). This CDR3 comprises 12 residues.

The rearrangement joins TRBV7-9 to TRBJ1-4, with 9 bases lining up with TRBD1. CDR3 length: 12 residues. Germline trimming cut 8 bases from V and 8 bases from J; bases unmatched to any gene: 3. Germline lookup yields CDR1 SEHNR and CDR2 FQNEAQ (reference sequence). CDR3 nucleotide sequence: TGTGCCAGCGGACAGGGGTGGGAAAAACTGTTTTTT. As protein: CASGQGWEKLFF.

The V and J genes are TRBV18 and TRBJ1-2; D is ambiguous. Per the germline V gene, CDR1 is KGHSH and CDR2 is LQKENI. CDR3 length equals 13 residues. Trimming cost V 3 bases and J 8 bases, with 13 bases left between them. The CDR3 coding sequence is TGTGCCAGCTCACCGTCGGTCGAGGGAGGCTACACCTTC. This sequence encodes CASSPSVEGGYTF.

The chain employs TRBV6-5 and TRBJ1-4; no firm D call. The germline V gene encodes CDR1 MNHEY and CDR2 SVGAGI. This CDR3 is built from 13 residues. V lost 1 base and J 7 bases, leaving 7 bases between the germline ends. CDR3 bases: TGTGCCAGCAGTTACTACTCGGGTGAAAAACTGTTTTTT. Amino acids: CASSYYSGEKLFF.

The rearrangement uses TRBV7-3 and TRBJ2-3; D possibly corresponds to TRBD2 (6 bases). The germline gives CDR1 SGHTA, CDR2 FQGTGA. The CDR3 loop spans 17 amino acids. With 5 bases removed from V and 5 bases from J, the gap between germline ends came to 23 bases. The DNA of the CDR3 is TGTGCCAGCAGCGAGTTGGGTAGCGGAGGTCCGGGAGATACGCAGTATTTT. It is translated as CASSELGSGGPGDTQYF.

On this clone itself: The same CDR3 also results from other DNA sequences found in this sample. This chain uses TRBV5-1 with TRBJ1-1, with D hard to call. CDR3 length: 14 amino acids. Trimming shortened V by 0 bases and J by 3 bases, and 9 bases separated the two germline ends. Germline V gene sequence: CDR1 SGHRS, CDR2 YFSETQ. The CDR3 sequence is CASSLVGGDTEAFF. CDR3 DNA: TGCGCCAGCAGCTTGGTTGGCGGGGACACTGAAGCTTTCTTT.

The chain joins TRBV29-1 to TRBJ1-5; TRBD1 matches at 9 bases. The germline V gene has CDR1 SQVTM and CDR2 ANQGSEA. The CDR3 has 14 residues. The ends lost 4 bases at V and 4 bases at J; junction bases unmatched: 5. This CDR3 is CSVGGQGFNQPQHF. In nucleotides, the CDR3 is TGCAGCGTTGGGGGACAGGGTTTTAATCAGCCCCAGCATTTT.

This clone came up a few times. This rearrangement joins TRBV13 to TRBJ2-5; TRBD2 matches at 7 bases. V was pared by 0 bases and J by 3 bases, with 16 bases of the junction left unmatched. The CDR3 length is 19 residues. Germline values: CDR1 PRHDT, CDR2 FYEKMQ (reference sequence). The CDR3 DNA reads TGTGCCAGCAGCTTAGGCGGGACTACCTGGGGGGGTAGAGAAGAGACCCAGTACTTC. Residues: CASSLGGTTWGGREETQYF.

This chain uses TRBV7-2 with TRBJ2-2; 7 bases agree with TRBD1. Germline lookup yields CDR1 SGHTA and CDR2 FQGNSA. V shed 5 bases, J shed 3 bases, and the junction held 6 bases outside the gene matches. The CDR3 is 15 amino acids. In nucleotides, the CDR3 is TGTGCCAGCAGCACCCGACAGGGCTACACCGGGGAGCTGTTTTTT. Protein: CASSTRQGYTGELFF.

The chain links TRBV5-1 to TRBJ2-2, with 12 bases fitting TRBD2. The CDR3 is made up of 18 amino acids. J gave up 1 base and V 3 bases, and 7 bases lay outside the gene matches. From germline, CDR1 is SGHRS and CDR2 YFSETQ. CDR3 loop: CASSWGGLAGRNTGELFF. The DNA for the CDR3 is TGCGCCAGCAGCTGGGGAGGACTAGCGGGGCGGAACACCGGGGAGCTGTTTTTT.

As DNA, the CDR3 is TGTGCCACCTCGGGGGGGGTCCCCGGCGAAAAACTGTTTTTT. Its protein is CATSGGVPGEKLFF. V is TRBV4-2 and J is TRBJ1-4; maybe TRBD1 (5 bases). Germline CDR1 reads LGHNA; CDR2 reads YNFKEQ. V shed 10 bases and J shed 8 bases, with 20 bases lying between them. The CDR3 has 14 amino acids.

The chain couples TRBV27 to TRBJ2-1, with TRBD2 matching 8 bases. CDR1 is MNHEY and CDR2 is SMNVEV in the germline V gene (reference sequence). Germline trimming cut 3 bases from V and 4 bases from J; bases unmatched to any gene: 2. The CDR3 is 14 residues long. CDR3 amino acids: CASSFRGGYNEQFF. CDR3 DNA: TGTGCCAGCAGTTTTCGGGGGGGGTACAATGAGCAGTTCTTC.

This clone was picked up a small number of times. This chain uses TRBV5-1 with TRBJ2-3; tentative D call: TRBD1 (6 bases). This CDR3 has 17 residues. V shed 0 bases and J shed 0 bases, with 14 bases lying between them. Germline CDR1 reads SGHRS; CDR2 reads YFSETQ. The CDR3 nucleotides are TGCGCCAGCAGCTTGGGACCTCTACAGGGTAGCACAGATACGCAGTATTTT. Residues: CASSLGPLQGSTDTQYF.

This sequence joins TRBV9 and TRBJ2-1, with no clear D. Trimming left V 0 bases short and J 8 bases short, with 3 bases between. The CDR3 loop spans 11 amino acids. CDR1 is SGDLS, CDR2 YYNGEE, per germline. CDR3 DNA: TGTGCCAGCAGCGTAGGAGATGAGCAGTTCTTC. Its protein is CASSVGDEQFF.

The chain uses TRBV9 and TRBJ2-5; 9 nucleotides agree with TRBD2. The CDR3 spans 15 residues. V lost 0 bases, J lost 5 bases, and 5 bases stayed unmatched. CDR1 is SGDLS and CDR2 is YYNGEE in the germline V gene. Here the CDR3 reads CASSVVAGAWETQYF. DNA for the CDR3: TGTGCCAGCAGCGTAGTAGCGGGAGCCTGGGAGACCCAGTACTTC.

As to this clone: Mismatch with germline at one junction end may stem from a read error. The sample has other DNA sequences that encode this CDR3 too. The gene calls are TRBV7-7 and TRBJ2-1; no clear D. Germline V gene lookup returns CDR1 SSHAT and CDR2 FNYEAQ (reference sequence). The CDR3 runs 12 residues. The CDR3 loop is CASSLERGEQFF. In DNA, the CDR3 is TGTGCTAGCAGCTTAGAGAGAGGTGAGCAGTTCTTC.

This sequence joins TRBV4-3 and TRBJ2-7, with 12 bases that match TRBD2. Germline V gene lookup returns CDR1 LGHNA and CDR2 YSLEER. CDR3 length: 15 amino acids. Trimming took 3 bases from V and 3 from J; bases not matched to a gene: 3. The CDR3 region has the DNA TGCGCCAGCAGCCACGGACTAGCGGGACTCTACGAGCAGTACTTC. It encodes CASSHGLAGLYEQYF.

V is TRBV5-1 and J is TRBJ1-2; no clear D. This CDR3 is 14 amino acids long. V was pared by 0 bases and J by 8 bases, with 14 bases between. CDR1 and CDR2 from the germline V gene are SGHRS and YFSETQ. CDR3 coding DNA: TGCGCCAGCAGCTTGGTTGAGGCAGCAAACGGCTACACCTTC. Protein: CASSLVEAANGYTF.

The chain links TRBV14 to TRBJ2-2, with D tentatively TRBD2 (5 bases). Germline V lookup: CDR1 SGHDN, CDR2 FVKESK. Trimming removed 4 bases at V and 4 bases at J, with 19 bases between. The CDR3 length is 17 residues. The CDR3 reads CASSRILPGFVTGELFF. As DNA, the CDR3 is TGTGCCAGCAGCCGCATATTACCGGGGTTCGTCACCGGGGAGCTGTTTTTT.

This chain uses TRBV4-1 with TRBJ2-5; D may be TRBD1 (6 bases). With 4 bases removed from V and 1 base from J, the gap between germline ends came to 13 bases. The CDR3 has 15 residues. Germline V lookup: CDR1 MGHRA, CDR2 YSYEKL. The CDR3: CASSRRDTIQETQYF. Here the CDR3 DNA reads TGCGCCAGCAGCCGCCGGGACACAATCCAAGAGACCCAGTACTTC.

This clone was seen only a few times. The V and J genes are TRBV27 and TRBJ1-6; D call uncertain. The CDR3 length is 14 residues. Between the trimmed V and J ends, which lost 6 bases and 6 bases, there was a span of 12 bases. Germline V gene sequence: CDR1 MNHEY, CDR2 SMNVEV (reference sequence). The CDR3 is CASRRDQVNSPLHF. CDR3 bases: TGTGCCAGCAGGCGGGATCAGGTTAATTCACCCCTCCACTTT.